This record covers a single T cell receptor beta chain. Its antigen is not known. Generated by immunoSEQ multiplex PCR, the TCRdb table keeps only in-frame clones and is missing some. In the table there are fewer than 200,000 clones, around nine tenths of which are singletons. The data were obtained in a study of cytomegalovirus exposure and HLA in healthy donors. Germline V gene data show CDR1 as GTSNPN and CDR2 as SVGIG (reference sequence). The CDR3 totals 17 residues. V was clipped by 7 bases and J by 3 bases; unmatched bases: 8. Study-wide results and caveats: In a later analysis, first-cohort TCR clusters were found to tend to co-occur in the 90 to 150 validation repertoires. Many donors shared some public TCRs, even though most TCR sequences were rare.

Sequences were obtained from PBMCs. This chain connects TRBV30 to TRBJ2-6; 14 positions match TRBD2. The source of this sequence is a woman under 30 in good health and CMV-seropositive. Here the CDR3 reads CAFLGTSGSRGANVLTF. Written as DNA, the CDR3 is TGTGCCTTCCTAGGGACTAGCGGGAGTCGTGGGGCCAACGTCCTGACTTTC.